This T cell receptor beta chain was documented in a study of OX40 agonist ivuxolimab in advanced cancers. Whole-study context: The treatment was a fully human IgG2 OX40 agonist, ivuxolimab. Dose-escalation patients suffered from hepatocellular carcinoma, melanoma, renal cell or head and neck cancer. Study-wide results and caveats: Antigen specificity remained undetermined for the expanded peripheral T cells.

Comment on this clone: Its antigen is still unknown.

Some clones are missing from TCRdb's copy, which holds only in-frame ones; the method was immunoSEQ multiplex PCR. Counted here are more than 50,000 clones, approximately 80% occurring once; the ten biggest clones make up 3.5% to 5.5%. The CDR3 runs to 9 residues. Germline V lookup: CDR1 MNHEY, CDR2 SVGAGI. V was pared by 8 bases and J by 12 bases, with 9 bases between. The chain carries TRBV6-5 and TRBJ2-3; possible D gene TRBD1, 6 bases. This sequence originates from an adult with an advanced solid tumor such as melanoma, head and neck, liver or kidney cancer. This specimen consisted of CD4+ or CD8+ T cells sorted from blood, obtained in a trial of the OX40 agonist ivuxolimab. Here the CDR3 DNA reads TGTGCCAGCGGACAGCCACAGTATTTT. Translating it yields CASGQPQYF.